These 11 T cell receptor beta chains came from one sample sequenced in a study of regulatory T cells in long-lasting Graves disease. The time point here: persistent/refractory GD, antithyroid drugs over 5 years with positive TRAb. The TCR library was made from RNA that had been extracted from PBMCs in TRIzol. Both iRepertoire HTBI primers and Arm-PCR of CDR3 regions were used to build the TCR beta libraries. Using its own MiXCR run on the multiplex PCR reads, TCRdb lists one record per CDR3 protein. The sample carries about half a million distinct CDR3 sequences, approximately 22% recorded once. This specimen was peripheral blood mononuclear cells (PBMCs), taken when the disease was refractory, from a patient treated with antithyroid drugs. Source of these receptors: a female donor with Graves disease.

Comment on this clonotype: A read error may produce the germline difference seen at one junction end. This chain connects TRBV19 to TRBJ1-6; D is perhaps TRBD1 (6 bases). The CDR3 totals 15 residues. From germline, CDR1 is LNHDA and CDR2 SQIVND (reference sequence). CDR3 bases: TGTGCCAGTAGTGAAATGGGACACTATAATTCACTCCTCCACTTT. It specifies CASSEMGHYNSLLHF.

The V and J genes are TRBV15 and TRBJ2-6; D unresolved. CDR3 length: 16 residues. Trimming took 5 bases from V and 0 from J, leaving 11 bases between them. The germline V gene has CDR1 LNHNV and CDR2 YYDKDF (reference sequence). CDR3 DNA sequence: TGTGCCACCAGCGCCGGTACAGCCTCTGGGGCCAACGTCCTGACTTTC. Amino acids: CATSAGTASGANVLTF.

As to this clonotype: A read error may be the cause here, since a much bigger clone is one base away. The chain recombines TRBV20-1 with TRBJ2-5; TRBD2 is a possible D gene (5 bases). CDR1 and CDR2 (germline): DFQATT, SNEGSKA (reference sequence). The CDR3 covers 13 residues. Trimming removed 4 bases from V and 5 bases from J, with 14 bases in between. The CDR3 region is CSAKDRGKETQYF. For the CDR3, the DNA is TGCAGTGCTAAAGACCGGGGAAAGGAGACCCAGTACTTC.

This clonotype was seen once. J is TRBJ2-7 and V is TRBV15, with TRBD2 matching 8 bases. V dropped 4 bases and J dropped 4; count of bases not matched to a gene: 6. The germline V gene encodes CDR1 LNHNV and CDR2 YYDKDF (reference sequence). CDR3 length equals 14 residues. This chain's CDR3 is CATSTSGGPYEQYF. The CDR3 DNA reads TGTGCCACCAGCACCTCGGGGGGGCCATACGAGCAGTACTTC.

The rearrangement uses TRBV14 and TRBJ2-7; unclear D gene. CDR3 length: 13 amino acids. Germline lookup yields CDR1 SGHDN and CDR2 FVKESK. V lost 1 base and J 5 bases, leaving 9 bases between the germline ends. The CDR3 reads CASSQGLRDEQYF. CDR3 in DNA: TGTGCCAGCAGCCAAGGGCTAAGGGACGAGCAGTACTTC.

Ten or more counts support this clonotype. The rearrangement joins TRBV7-2 to TRBJ2-7, with 7 bases fitting TRBD1. The CDR3 loop spans 13 amino acids. Germline assignment: CDR1 SGHTA and CDR2 FQGNSA. Trimming at V came to 3 bases and at J to 7 bases, leaving 6 bases not matched to a gene. This chain's CDR3 is CASSFGQAREQYF. DNA for the CDR3: TGTGCCAGCAGCTTCGGACAGGCCCGGGAGCAGTACTTC.

This clonotype has at least ten counts. CDR3 nucleotide sequence: TGTGCCAGCAGCCTAAGTTATAGCAATCAGCCCCAGCATTTT. Amino acids: CASSLSYSNQPQHF. The chain employs TRBV7-2 and TRBJ1-5; no clear D gene. The CDR3 runs to 14 residues. CDR1 SGHTA and CDR2 FQGNSA come from the germline V gene. V gave up 5 bases and J gave up 0 bases, with 8 bases separating them.

V gene TRBV5-6 combines with J gene TRBJ1-3; D ambiguous. CDR3 length equals 14 residues. Germline CDR1 and CDR2: SGHDT and YYEEEE. Trimming took 0 bases from V and 3 from J, leaving 7 bases between them. The CDR3 nucleotides are TGTGCCAGCAGCTTGGGGGCAGTTGGAAACACCATATATTTT. It codes for CASSLGAVGNTIYF. Full variable domain (rest looked up from reference TRBV5-6 and TRBJ1-3): DAGVTQSPTHLIKTRGQQVTLRCSPKSGHDTVSWYQQALGQGPQFIFQYYEEEERQRGNFPDRFSGHQFPNYSSELNVNALLLGDSALYLCASSLGAVGNTIYFGEGSWLTVV.

This clonotype has more than one count but fewer than ten. The chain links TRBV6-1 to TRBJ1-2; D ambiguous. Germline V CDR1 and CDR2: MNHNS, SASEGT. The CDR3 extends over 11 amino acids. V lost 6 bases and J lost 7, with 9 bases in between. CDR3 coding DNA: TGTGCCAGCAGAAGCCTCGTTGGCTACACCTTC. Residues: CASRSLVGYTF.

This clonotype was detected many times. The chain uses TRBV2 and TRBJ2-7, with D hard to call. Germline CDR1 reads SNHLY; CDR2 reads FYNNEI. V lost 3 bases and J lost 4, with 16 bases in between. The CDR3 contains 15 residues. The CDR3: CASSDTWAVGYEQYF. The CDR3 nucleotides read TGTGCCAGCAGTGACACATGGGCGGTCGGATACGAGCAGTACTTC.

This clonotype was seen at least ten times. The chain couples TRBV20-1 to TRBJ1-6; 7 nucleotides match TRBD1. The CDR3 totals 13 residues. Germline CDR1 reads DFQATT; CDR2 reads SNEGSKA (reference sequence). Germline trimming cut 6 bases from V and 10 bases from J; bases unmatched to any gene: 9. CDR3 region: CSARTGDGSPLHF. Here the CDR3 DNA reads TGCAGTGCCAGAACAGGGGACGGATCACCCCTCCACTTT.